These 25 T cell receptor beta chains were sequenced from one sample in a study of blood T cell repertoires in COVID-19. The data were produced by immunoSEQ multiplex PCR, yet TCRdb's version contains in-frame clones alone and is incomplete. The data show 120,000 to 150,000 clones, 80% to 90% seen once. Specimen: peripheral blood. These receptors all come from a man at least 80 years old with acute or convalescent COVID-19.

The chain carries TRBV19 and TRBJ1-2; D is uncertain. Germline values: CDR1 LNHDA, CDR2 SQIVND (reference sequence). The CDR3 runs 13 residues. Trimming pared 7 bases from V and 4 bases from J, leaving 13 bases between. The CDR3 protein is CASMGRPFYGYTF. Here the CDR3 DNA reads TGTGCCAGTATGGGCAGACCTTTCTATGGCTACACCTTC.

This clone was seen more than once but under ten times. The chain carries TRBV4-1 and TRBJ2-4; weak D call: TRBD2 (5 bases). Germline V CDR1 and CDR2: MGHRA, YSYEKL. The V end lost 0 bases, the J end lost 0 bases, and 12 bases lay between the germline ends. The CDR3 sequence is 17 residues long. In nucleotides, the CDR3 is TGCGCCAGCAGCCAAGAGTTGGCCCGGGGAGCCAAAAACATTCAGTACTTC. As protein: CASSQELARGAKNIQYF.

The chain joins TRBV6-4 to TRBJ2-2; TRBD1 might be the D (6 bases). From germline, CDR1 is MRHNA and CDR2 SNTAGT. V was pared by 4 bases and J by 0 bases, with 6 bases between. There are 14 residues in the CDR3. The CDR3, as DNA: TGTGCCAGCAGTGGACAGGCGAACACCGGGGAGCTGTTTTTT. Protein sequence: CASSGQANTGELFF.

This clone has only one observation. The chain uses TRBV2 and TRBJ1-5; unclear D gene. The CDR3 is made up of 15 amino acids. The germline V and J ends were trimmed by 2 bases and 6 bases, with 14 bases remaining between them. Germline V gives CDR1 SNHLY, CDR2 FYNNEI. The CDR3 DNA follows: TGTGCCAGCAGTGAATTAGGTAGGGCGGGTCAGCCCCAGCATTTT. As protein: CASSELGRAGQPQHF.

The chain combines TRBV13 with TRBJ1-1, with a possible D match to TRBD1 (6 bases). Looked up from germline, CDR1 is PRHDT and CDR2 is FYEKMQ (reference sequence). Deletions cut 5 bases from V and 4 bases from J, with 14 bases between. The CDR3 extends over 14 amino acids. CDR3 in DNA: TGTGCCAGCAGCCCAACTACAGGGAGCACTGAAGCTTTCTTT. This codes for CASSPTTGSTEAFF. Complete variable domain (other parts from reference TRBV13 and TRBJ1-1): AAGVIQSPRHLIKEKRETATLKCYPIPRHDTVYWYQQGPGQDPQFLISFYEKMQSDKGSIPDRFSAQQFSDYHSELNMSSLELGDSALYFCASSPTTGSTEAFFGQGTRLTVV.

V and J are TRBV28 and TRBJ1-2; 9 positions match TRBD1. V gave up 5 bases and J gave up 2 bases; unmatched junction bases: 6. CDR3 length: 15 amino acids. The germline gives CDR1 MDHEN, CDR2 SYDVKM. CDR3 amino acids: CASSTPGTGNYGYTF. In DNA form, the CDR3 reads TGTGCCAGCAGTACCCCTGGGACAGGGAACTATGGCTACACCTTC.

This clone was observed once. The J gene is TRBJ2-7, the V gene TRBV5-1; 8 bases agree with TRBD1. This CDR3 has 14 amino acids. Germline values: CDR1 SGHRS, CDR2 YFSETQ. Unmatched junction bases numbered 4, after V lost 0 bases and J lost 5 bases. The CDR3 loop reads CASSLGQGFDEQYF. The CDR3 DNA is TGCGCCAGCAGCTTGGGACAGGGGTTCGACGAGCAGTACTTC.

The rearrangement joins TRBV23-1 to TRBJ2-3; 15 nucleotides match TRBD2. TRBV23-1 counts as an open reading frame of uncertain function. The CDR3 is 18 residues long. J gave up 2 bases and V 3 bases, and 6 bases lay outside the gene matches. CDR3 in amino acids: CASSQPGLAGGTTDTQYF. The CDR3 nucleotides are TGCGCCAGCAGTCAGCCGGGACTAGCGGGAGGTACCACAGATACGCAGTATTTT.

This clone appeared a few times. The chain links TRBV15 to TRBJ2-1, with 7 bases that match TRBD2. Germline CDR1 reads LNHNV; CDR2 reads YYDKDF (reference sequence). V gave up 0 bases and J gave up 4 bases; unmatched junction bases: 9. CDR3 length equals 17 residues. The DNA for the CDR3 is TGTGCCACCAGCAGAGACTTACAGCGGGGTTCATACAATGAGCAGTTCTTC. Residues: CATSRDLQRGSYNEQFF. The variable domain in full, with the rest retrieved from reference TRBV15 and TRBJ2-1, is DAMVIQNPRYQVTQFGKPVTLSCSQTLNHNVMYWYQQKSSQAPKLLFHYYDKDFNNEADTPDNFQSRRPNTSFCFLDIRSPGLGDTAMYLCATSRDLQRGSYNEQFFGPGTRLTVL.

This chain links TRBV30 with TRBJ1-3, with no clear D. V was trimmed by 2 bases and J by 0 bases, leaving 8 bases between them. From germline, CDR1 is GTSNPN and CDR2 SVGIG (reference sequence). The CDR3 runs 14 residues. The CDR3 region has the DNA TGTGCCTGGAGTTCGGGGAACTCTGGAAACACCATATATTTT. This translates into CAWSSGNSGNTIYF. The entire variable domain, with the rest obtained from reference TRBV30 and TRBJ1-3, is as follows: SQTIHQWPATLVQPVGSPLSLECTVEGTSNPNLYWYRQAAGRGLQLLFYSVGIGQISSEVPQNLSASRPQDRQFILSSKKLLLSDSGFYLCAWSSGNSGNTIYFGEGSWLTVV.

V usage is TRBV28 and J usage is TRBJ1-2; D is possibly TRBD1 (5 bases). Germline V CDR1 and CDR2: MDHEN, SYDVKM. This CDR3 is 15 amino acids long. The ends were cut back, 1 base at V and 6 bases at J, with 15 bases in the middle. The CDR3 here is CASSLFQIQGDGYTF. The DNA for the CDR3 is TGTGCCAGCAGTTTATTCCAGATCCAAGGGGATGGCTACACCTTC.

The rearrangement joins TRBV24-1 to TRBJ2-1; D is perhaps TRBD2 (6 bases). The CDR3 spans 14 residues. CDR1 and CDR2 (germline): KGHDR, SFDVKD. The ends were cut back, 7 bases at V and 8 bases at J, with 17 bases in the middle. The CDR3 nucleotides read TGTGCCACCAGGCGGGACGGGATAGTCGATGAGCAGTTCTTC. It codes for CATRRDGIVDEQFF.

The chain has TRBV27 and TRBJ2-1; TRBD2 matches at 7 bases. Germline V lookup: CDR1 MNHEY, CDR2 SMNVEV (reference sequence). Losses at the gene ends were 8 bases for V and 3 bases for J; bases not matched to a gene: 10. The CDR3 runs 15 residues. CDR3 sequence: CASGSLAANYNEQFF. CDR3 nucleotides: TGTGCCAGCGGGTCCCTAGCGGCTAACTACAATGAGCAGTTCTTC.

The CDR3 here is CASSWERGGNNEQFF. In nucleotides, the CDR3 is TGTGCCAGCAGCTGGGAGCGGGGGGGCAACAATGAGCAGTTCTTC. The rearrangement joins TRBV6-5 to TRBJ2-1, with 10 bases lining up with TRBD2. The CDR3 covers 15 residues. The V and J ends lost 6 bases and 5 bases, in that order; junction bases with no gene match: 7. Looked up from germline, CDR1 is MNHEY and CDR2 is SVGAGI.

The chain carries TRBV11-2 and TRBJ2-1, with D maybe TRBD2 (6 bases). V was trimmed by 6 bases and J by 6 bases, leaving 15 bases between them. The V gene's germline CDR1 is SGHAT and CDR2 FQNNGV. The length of the CDR3 is 14 residues. CDR3 nucleotides: TGTGCCAGCAGTGGCAGCGGGTCAGGCAATGAGCAGTTCTTC. It translates to CASSGSGSGNEQFF.

In its sample, this clone was seen once. This chain uses TRBV6-6 with TRBJ1-4; a possible D gene is TRBD1 (6 bases). This CDR3 is built from 15 residues. Germline values: CDR1 MNHNY, CDR2 SVGAGI (reference sequence). Trimming took 4 bases from V and 12 from J, leaving 21 bases between them. As DNA, the CDR3 is TGTGCCAGCAGTTCCGAACAGGGTCCCCCCAAGGAACTGTTTTTT. Protein: CASSSEQGPPKELFF.

This rearrangement joins TRBV24-1 to TRBJ2-3; 9 nucleotides align to TRBD2. CDR1 is KGHDR and CDR2 is SFDVKD in the germline V gene. V lost 4 bases and J lost 0; bases outside the gene matches: 4. The CDR3 extends over 16 amino acids. CDR3 residues: CATSDTLAGSTDTQYF. The CDR3 DNA reads TGTGCCACCAGTGACACACTAGCGGGTAGCACAGATACGCAGTATTTT.

The chain recombines TRBV9 with TRBJ2-7; D possibly corresponds to TRBD2 (6 bases). Trimming removed 3 bases from V and 5 bases from J, with 18 bases in between. The CDR3 contains 15 residues. CDR1 is SGDLS, CDR2 YYNGEE, per germline. The CDR3 loop reads CASSDGPGLLNEQYF. CDR3 sequence (DNA): TGTGCCAGCAGCGATGGACCGGGACTTTTGAACGAGCAGTACTTC.

This clone was seen just once. This sequence joins TRBV28 and TRBJ2-7; D is undetermined. V shed 6 bases and J shed 3 bases, with 9 bases lying between them. This CDR3 region has 12 residues. Germline V lookup: CDR1 MDHEN, CDR2 SYDVKM. The CDR3 region has the DNA TGTGCCAGCAGCCTTCCGGGCTACGAGCAGTACTTC. Its translation is CASSLPGYEQYF.

This clone was detected only once. CDR3 sequence reads: CASSQDRNNQPQHF. CDR3 sequence (DNA): TGTGCCAGCAGCCAAGACAGAAACAATCAGCCCCAGCATTTT. The chain has TRBV4-2 and TRBJ1-5; D is undetermined. This CDR3 has 14 residues. V was pared by 0 bases and J by 3 bases, with 6 bases between. CDR1 and CDR2 (germline): LGHNA, YNFKEQ.

This chain connects TRBV11-2 to TRBJ2-1; 8 bases line up with TRBD2. Trimming removed 0 bases from V and 6 bases from J; junction bases left unmatched: 4. Germline V gene lookup returns CDR1 SGHAT and CDR2 FQNNGV. The CDR3 sequence is 15 residues long. The CDR3: CASSLDGGVINEQFF. The CDR3 DNA reads as TGTGCCAGCAGCTTAGACGGGGGGGTGATCAATGAGCAGTTCTTC.

The V call is TRBV3-1 (or the pseudogene TRBV3-2), the J call TRBJ2-2; 9 bases align to TRBD2. CDR1 LGHDT and CDR2 YNNKEL come from the germline V gene (reference sequence). The CDR3 is made up of 15 amino acids. The ends lost 8 bases at V and 1 base at J; junction bases unmatched: 5. The CDR3 reads CASGKLAGNTGELFF. The CDR3 DNA reads as TGTGCCAGCGGAAAACTAGCGGGGAACACCGGGGAGCTGTTTTTT.

J is TRBJ1-5 and V is TRBV3-1 (or the pseudogene TRBV3-2); tentative D call: TRBD1 (5 bases). The germline gives CDR1 LGHDT, CDR2 YNNKEL (reference sequence). The germline V and J ends were trimmed by 4 bases and 11 bases, with 21 bases remaining between them. This CDR3 region has 15 residues. CDR3 DNA: TGTGCCAGCAGCCGAAACCCCGACGGGTTGACAGCCCAGCATTTT. This sequence encodes CASSRNPDGLTAQHF.

The chain joins TRBV18 to TRBJ2-2; perhaps TRBD2 as D (6 bases). Trimming cost V 6 bases and J 2 bases, with 10 bases left between them. The germline CDR1 and CDR2 sequences are KGHSH and LQKENI. The CDR3 consists of 14 residues. The CDR3 region has the DNA TGTGCCAGCTCCCCCGGGACTAACACCGGGGAGCTGTTTTTT. The encoded protein is CASSPGTNTGELFF.

The gene calls are TRBV28 and TRBJ2-5, with 7 nucleotides matching TRBD2. V was pared by 3 bases and J by 0 bases, with 1 base of the junction left unmatched. From germline, CDR1 is MDHEN and CDR2 SYDVKM. CDR3 size: 14 residues. CDR3 sequence reads: CASSFSGHQETQYF. The CDR3 DNA sequence: TGTGCCAGCAGTTTTAGCGGGCACCAAGAGACCCAGTACTTC. The variable domain in full, completed from reference TRBV28 and TRBJ2-5, reads DVKVTQSSRYLVKRTGEKVFLECVQDMDHENMFWYRQDPGLGLRLIYFSYDVKMKEKGDIPEGYSVSREKKERFSLILESASTNQTSMYLCASSFSGHQETQYFGPGTRLLVL.